These 32 T cell receptor beta chains came from one sample sequenced in a study of T cells in Graves' hyperthyroidism and ophthalmopathy. What was amplified from RNA transcripts were TCR beta CDR3 regions. The HTBI primer set was used in a first-round RT-PCR of the TCR CDR3. TCRdb called the multiplex PCR reads again in MiXCR, with one record for every CDR3 protein. The sample has 500,000 to 800,000 distinct CDR3 sequences, about 45% seen once. Sequencing input: peripheral blood or thyroid tissue (not recorded which). The origin of the receptors is an adult man with Graves' disease, either hyperthyroidism or ophthalmopathy (not recorded which).

As concerns this clonotype: A read error may be the cause here, since a much bigger clone is one base away. The chain carries TRBV24-1 and TRBJ1-5; D uncertain. This CDR3 spans 15 amino acids. V lost 6 bases to trimming and J lost 6 bases, with 17 bases between them. CDR1 and CDR2 (germline): KGHDR, SFDVKD. CDR3 DNA: TGTGCCACCAGTTACTCGCACGAAGCCAGTCAGCCCCAGCATTTT. As protein: CATSYSHEASQPQHF.

This clonotype was picked up many times. The chain couples TRBV7-9 to TRBJ2-7; D perhaps matches TRBD2 (6 bases). With 5 bases removed from V and 3 bases from J, the gap between germline ends came to 26 bases. Germline CDR1 reads SEHNR; CDR2 reads FQNEAQ (reference sequence). There are 18 residues in the CDR3. The CDR3, as DNA: TGTGCCAGCAGCCCTCCCTTGGCGGGGAGTAGCTCCTTCTACGAGCAGTACTTC. Its protein product is CASSPPLAGSSSFYEQYF. Filled out from reference TRBV7-9 and TRBJ2-7, the complete variable domain reads DTGVSQNPRHKITKRGQNVTFRCDPISEHNRLYWYRQTLGQGPEFLTYFQNEAQLEKSRLLSDRFSAERPKGSFSTLEIQRTEQGDSAMYLCASSPPLAGSSSFYEQYFGPGTRLTVT.

The genes are TRBV6-6 and TRBJ1-2; D is unresolved. The CDR3 loop spans 15 amino acids. CDR1 and CDR2 from the germline V gene are MNHNY and SVGAGI (reference sequence). V was cut by 7 bases and J by 2 bases, with 17 bases left in between. DNA of the CDR3: TGTGCCAGCACCCCATTTCCAGTTTCCAACTATGGCTACACCTTC. Amino acid sequence: CASTPFPVSNYGYTF.

Regarding this clonotype: Compared with germline, one end of the junction differs, possibly owing to a read error. The rearrangement uses TRBV15 and TRBJ1-3; D gene ambiguous. The CDR3 spans 12 residues. Germline V gene data show CDR1 as LNHNV and CDR2 as YYDKDF (reference sequence). The CDR3 loop is CATSREAGRTDF. The CDR3 nucleotides are TGTGCCACCAGCAGAGAAGCGGGTCGGACCGATTTT.

The rearrangement joins TRBV7-2 to TRBJ2-6; 9 bases map to TRBD1. There are 18 residues in the CDR3. V dropped 4 bases and J dropped 0; count of bases not matched to a gene: 7. Germline CDR1 and CDR2: SGHTA and FQGNSA. The CDR3 region is CASSWNGQGNSGANVLTF. CDR3 coding DNA: TGTGCCAGCAGCTGGAACGGACAGGGGAACTCTGGGGCCAACGTCCTGACTTTC.

This clonotype was counted a single time. The rearrangement uses TRBV20-1 and TRBJ2-7, with D perhaps given as TRBD1 or TRBD2 (6 bases each). Looked up from germline, CDR1 is DFQATT and CDR2 is SNEGSKA (reference sequence). V lost 0 bases and J lost 9, with 15 bases in between. The CDR3 spans 13 residues. The CDR3 spells CSARDRGGGGQYF. Here the CDR3 DNA reads TGCAGTGCTAGAGATCGAGGGGGAGGAGGGCAGTACTTC.

Regarding this clonotype: Sequence at one end of the junction differs from germline and may be a read error. The chain joins TRBV7-2 to TRBJ2-7; 8 bases agree with TRBD2. CDR3 length: 15 residues. Germline V gene lookup returns CDR1 SGHTA and CDR2 FQGNSA. CDR3 DNA sequence: TGCGCCAGCAGCCCACCGGGGGGGAGCGTTAACGAGCAGTACTTC. Protein product: CASSPPGGSVNEQYF.

This clonotype was detected ten times or more. This chain joins TRBV11-2 and TRBJ1-5; D gene uncertain. This CDR3 has 15 amino acids. Between the trimmed V and J ends, which lost 0 bases and 5 bases, there was a span of 11 bases. Germline V CDR1 and CDR2: SGHAT, FQNNGV. The CDR3 sequence is CASSLDAQDYQPQHF. As DNA, the CDR3 is TGTGCCAGCAGCTTAGATGCGCAGGATTATCAGCCCCAGCATTTT.

In DNA, the CDR3 is TGTGCCAGCAGCTTAGGCCCGGCTGCGACAGGCAAGCCAGGGGAGGCCCAGTACTTC. Its translation is CASSLGPAATGKPGEAQYF. The chain recombines TRBV6-5 with TRBJ2-5, with D perhaps assigned TRBD1 or TRBD2 (6 bases each). The CDR3 has 19 amino acids. Germline V lookup: CDR1 MNHEY, CDR2 SVGAGI. Trimming removed 6 bases from V and 9 bases from J, with 35 bases in between.

In this sample, this clonotype turned up a few times. The V gene is TRBV7-8, the J gene TRBJ2-7, with D hard to call. The CDR3 extends over 14 amino acids. Germline V lookup: CDR1 SGHVS, CDR2 FQNEAQ. Trimming took 2 bases from V and 5 from J, leaving 13 bases between them. The CDR3 protein is CASSLSPATDEQYF. For the CDR3, the DNA is TGTGCCAGCAGCTTATCCCCGGCTACCGACGAGCAGTACTTC.

The CDR3 protein is CASSQGQVDGYTF. CDR3 DNA sequence: TGTGCCAGCAGCCAAGGACAGGTGGATGGCTACACCTTC. The chain uses TRBV10-3 and TRBJ1-2, with TRBD1 matching 7 bases. The CDR3 is 13 residues long. Losses at the gene ends were 10 bases for V and 6 bases for J; bases not matched to a gene: 11. In germline, CDR1 is ENHRY, CDR2 SYGVKD.

This rearrangement joins TRBV25-1 to TRBJ2-7; 7 bases are shared with TRBD2. Germline V lookup: CDR1 MGHDK, CDR2 SYGVNS. This CDR3 contains 12 residues. DNA for the CDR3: TGTGCTAGAGGCGGGAGTGCCTACGAGCAGTACTTC. Its protein product is CARGGSAYEQYF.

This clonotype has at least ten counts. V usage is TRBV10-3 and J usage is TRBJ1-5, with a tentative D call TRBD1 (5 bases). This CDR3 region has 12 residues. CDR1 is ENHRY and CDR2 is SYGVKD in the germline V gene. V was trimmed by 3 bases and J by 5 bases, leaving 5 bases between them. The CDR3 nucleotides are TGTGCCATCAGTGAACAGGATCAGCCCCAGCATTTT. It specifies CAISEQDQPQHF.

In this sample, this clonotype turned up once. The chain uses TRBV25-1 and TRBJ1-3, with D perhaps matching TRBD1 (5 bases). Germline V CDR1 and CDR2: MGHDK, SYGVNS. The CDR3 totals 15 residues. CDR3 DNA: TGTGCTAGTGGTTTGGTTCAGGGTGCTGGAAACACCATATATTTT. The encoded protein is CASGLVQGAGNTIYF.

This clonotype occurred many times. The chain has TRBV7-9 and TRBJ1-1; D is undetermined. The ends were cut back, 3 bases at V and 3 bases at J, with 11 bases in the middle. CDR1 SEHNR and CDR2 FQNEAQ come from the germline V gene (reference sequence). The CDR3 is 14 amino acids. The CDR3 DNA sequence: TGTGCCAGCAGCTTCACGTCGCAGGACACTGAAGCTTTCTTT. This encodes CASSFTSQDTEAFF.

V and J are TRBV6-1 and TRBJ2-5; possibly TRBD1 for D (6 bases). The CDR3 is 15 amino acids. V lost 3 bases and J lost 5, with 16 bases in between. Per germline, CDR1 MNHNS and CDR2 SASEGT. As DNA, the CDR3 is TGTGCCAGCAGTGAGAGGGGGTTCTTGATGGAGACCCAGTACTTC. This translates into CASSERGFLMETQYF.

Only a few counts were recorded for this clonotype. This chain joins TRBV6-5 and TRBJ1-5; tentatively, D is TRBD1 (5 bases). This CDR3 contains 12 residues. Looked up from germline, CDR1 is MNHEY and CDR2 is SVGAGI. V lost 6 bases, J lost 6 bases, and 9 bases lay in between. The CDR3 spells CASSDQGQPQHF. CDR3 DNA sequence: TGTGCCAGCAGCGATCAGGGTCAGCCCCAGCATTTT.

This clonotype showed up many times. The chain's CDR3 is CASSLSNRETQYF. The CDR3 DNA follows: TGCGCCAGCAGCTTGTCTAATAGGGAGACCCAGTACTTC. J is TRBJ2-5 and V is TRBV5-1; D is undetermined. The germline V and J ends were trimmed by 1 base and 5 bases, with 9 bases remaining between them. Germline CDR1 SGHRS, CDR2 YFSETQ. The CDR3 length is 13 residues.

This clonotype was seen a few times. The DNA for the CDR3 is TGTGCCAGCAGTTTGGGGCGAAGGTGGGCCAATCAGCCCCAGCATTTT. It codes for CASSLGRRWANQPQHF. The rearrangement links TRBV2 to TRBJ1-5; D possibly corresponds to TRBD1 (5 bases). V was clipped by 5 bases and J by 3 bases, with 17 bases between them. Germline V lookup: CDR1 SNHLY, CDR2 FYNNEI. The CDR3 has 16 residues.

This clonotype was counted a few times. This rearrangement joins TRBV9 to TRBJ1-1, with a possible D match to TRBD1 (5 bases). V lost 0 bases and J 3 bases, leaving 9 bases between the germline ends. Germline V gene sequence: CDR1 SGDLS, CDR2 YYNGEE. This CDR3 is 14 amino acids long. The CDR3 bases are TGTGCCAGCAGCGTAGTTATAGGGGACACTGAAGCTTTCTTT. Translation gives CASSVVIGDTEAFF.

This clonotype was seen a handful of times. This rearrangement joins TRBV5-6 to TRBJ2-7; TRBD2 is a possible D gene (6 bases). Germline-derived CDR1 and CDR2 are SGHDT and YYEEEE. Trimming removed 3 bases at V and 3 bases at J, with 19 bases between. The CDR3 extends over 16 amino acids. CDR3 region: CASSSPPGTSHYEQYF. CDR3 DNA sequence: TGTGCCAGCAGCTCGCCCCCCGGGACTTCCCACTACGAGCAGTACTTC.

This clonotype was counted ten times or more. The chain joins TRBV19 to TRBJ1-5; D is perhaps TRBD1 (5 bases). This CDR3 is 12 amino acids long. Germline CDR1 reads LNHDA; CDR2 reads SQIVND (reference sequence). The V end lost 8 bases, the J end lost 4 bases, and 9 bases lay between the germline ends. CDR3 nucleotides: TGTGCCAGTGGGGCCGTAAATCAGCCCCAGCATTTT. Translation gives CASGAVNQPQHF.

This chain joins TRBV20-1 and TRBJ1-5; a possible D gene is TRBD1 (5 bases). Germline loops: CDR1 DFQATT, CDR2 SNEGSKA (reference sequence). The CDR3 is 13 amino acids. Trimming pared 2 bases from V and 4 bases from J, leaving 9 bases between. The CDR3 region has the DNA TGCAGTGCTAGACAGGGTCGGAATCAGCCCCAGCATTTT. This encodes CSARQGRNQPQHF.

V and J are TRBV19 and TRBJ2-5, with D possibly TRBD2 on 5 matching bases. V gave up 1 base and J gave up 5 bases, with 17 bases separating them. This CDR3 has 16 residues. Germline values: CDR1 LNHDA, CDR2 SQIVND (reference sequence). The CDR3 protein is CASSIGGALPQETQYF. In nucleotides, the CDR3 is TGTGCCAGTAGTATAGGGGGAGCCCTACCCCAGGAGACCCAGTACTTC.

This clonotype was counted many times. The chain recombines TRBV2 with TRBJ1-5; possibly TRBD1 for D (5 bases). Trimming shortened V by 1 base and J by 7 bases, and 14 bases separated the two germline ends. This CDR3 region has 15 residues. Germline assignment: CDR1 SNHLY and CDR2 FYNNEI. CDR3 sequence (DNA): TGTGCCAGCAGTGAAGTTTTGGGGCGGGGGCAGCCCCAGCATTTT. Its translation: CASSEVLGRGQPQHF.

The V call is TRBV10-3, the J call TRBJ1-3, with D unresolved. V was cut by 0 bases and J by 0 bases, with 9 bases left in between. This CDR3 is 16 amino acids long. The germline CDR1 and CDR2 sequences are ENHRY and SYGVKD. The CDR3 sequence: CAISESGPRSGNTIYF. For the CDR3, the DNA is TGTGCCATCAGTGAGTCAGGGCCCCGCTCTGGAAACACCATATATTTT.

This clonotype occurred many times. The V gene is TRBV10-3, the J gene TRBJ2-6; D is undetermined. CDR3 length: 19 amino acids. From germline, CDR1 is ENHRY and CDR2 SYGVKD. Trimming removed 1 base from V and 0 bases from J, with 16 bases in between. The CDR3: CAISEFTFQLLSGANVLTF. The CDR3 DNA follows: TGTGCCATCAGTGAGTTTACGTTTCAGCTCCTCTCTGGGGCCAACGTCCTGACTTTC.

The CDR3 nucleotides are TGTGCCAGCCCGACGAGGGTCACCGGGGAGCTGTTTTTT. Amino acids: CASPTRVTGELFF. The chain is built from TRBV7-8 and TRBJ2-2, with D tentatively TRBD2 (5 bases). The CDR3 spans 13 residues. Trimming removed 8 bases from V and 4 bases from J, with 11 bases in between. Per germline, CDR1 SGHVS and CDR2 FQNEAQ.

The chain couples TRBV20-1 to TRBJ1-2; perhaps TRBD1 as D (5 bases). V lost 0 bases, J lost 8 bases, and 19 bases lay in between. The CDR3 loop spans 15 amino acids. From germline, CDR1 is DFQATT and CDR2 SNEGSKA (reference sequence). The CDR3 DNA is TGCAGTGCTAGAGATCGGCAGGGAGAAGCGGGAGGCTACACCTTC. Its translation: CSARDRQGEAGGYTF.

This clonotype was detected a few times. This chain uses TRBV9 with TRBJ1-5; a possible D gene is TRBD1 (6 bases). Per the germline V gene, CDR1 is SGDLS and CDR2 is YYNGEE. This CDR3 has 14 residues. V lost 4 bases, J lost 4 bases, and 12 bases lay in between. For the CDR3, the DNA is TGTGCCAGCAGCCCTGGGACAATTAATCAGCCCCAGCATTTT. The encoded protein is CASSPGTINQPQHF.

As DNA, the CDR3 is TGTGCCAGCAGCGTAGCCCCTAGTAGTAGCACAGATACGCAGTATTTT. Translated: CASSVAPSSSTDTQYF. The V call is TRBV9, the J call TRBJ2-3; D is uncertain. CDR1 and CDR2 from the germline V gene are SGDLS and YYNGEE. Trimming cost V 0 bases and J 0 bases, with 11 bases left between them. This CDR3 spans 16 amino acids.

This clonotype was detected a few times. The rearrangement links TRBV14 to TRBJ2-2, with D hard to call. Per the germline V gene, CDR1 is SGHDN and CDR2 is FVKESK. This CDR3 has 13 amino acids. Trimming left V 3 bases short and J 5 bases short, with 7 bases between. The CDR3 protein is CASSQKGTGELFF. CDR3 nucleotides: TGTGCCAGCAGCCAGAAGGGAACCGGGGAGCTGTTTTTT.